The rows below give T cell receptor beta chains drawn from one sample of a study of T cells in localized non-small cell lung cancer. Clones were sequenced by immunoSEQ multiplex PCR, and TCRdb holds only the in-frame ones, with some missing. The sample shows over 70,000 clones, approximately 87% of them seen only once. This specimen consisted of peripheral blood, obtained before any cancer treatment. These receptors came from a male donor older than 55 with stage III squamous cell lung carcinoma. CDR3s include the opening cysteine and the closing phenylalanine or tryptophan.

>TRBV6-5|15|TRBJ2-1
CASSYPRGGDGEQFF
>TRBV2|14|TRBJ1-5
CASNRGYSNQPQHF
>TRBV6-5|14|TRBJ2-3
CASKRGKGADTQYF
>TRBV9|14|TRBJ1-2
CASSTGTGGNGYTF
>TRBV19|16|TRBJ2-3
CASSPVAGGITDTQYF
>TRBV11-3|14|TRBJ1-1
CASSSRSKPAEAFF
>TRBV19|14|TRBJ2-2
CASSRKFGTGELFF
>TRBV6-1|15|TRBJ1-4
CASSVGRMTNEKLFF
>TRBV29-1|12|TRBJ2-3
CSVGAVTDTQYF
>TRBV11-3|15|TRBJ2-1
CASSFGGQTYNEQFF
>TRBV5-4|14|TRBJ1-1
CASSLGGWDTEAFF
>TRBV11-2|15|TRBJ1-2
CASSGRDRGRAGYTF
>TRBV9|14|TRBJ1-2
CASSPPRGSGGYTF
>TRBV19|13|TRBJ1-1
CASNSRRNTEAFF
>TRBV5-5|14|TRBJ2-5
CASSLVGGQETQYF
>TRBV9|15|TRBJ2-2
CASSEVDRVTGELFF
>TRBV5-1|15|TRBJ2-7
CASSFQGTVQDEQYF
>TRBV7-8|16|TRBJ1-5
CASSSQGSISNQPQHF
>TRBV4-1|16|TRBJ1-5
CASSQGGGTNNQPQHF
>TRBV6-5|13|TRBJ1-1
CASRGSSWTEAFF
>TRBV11-2|15|TRBJ2-5
CASSLNGRDQETQYF
>TRBV6-5|13|TRBJ2-2
CASKSVNTGELFF
>TRBV5-1|12|TRBJ2-1
CASSTGEVVQFF
>TRBV5-1|18|TRBJ2-2
CASSFWAGGRQNTGELFF
>TRBV6-6|15|TRBJ1-5
CASRAGTDSNQPQHF
>TRBV2|15|TRBJ1-6
CASITGGTYISPLHF
>TRBV15|14|TRBJ1-2
CATSRNRPNYGYTF
>TRBV4-2|15|TRBJ2-3
CASSHSGGVTDTQYF
>TRBV5-4|14|TRBJ1-2
CASSLVRGPDGYTF
>TRBV29-1|14|TRBJ1-2
CSVQDPTSNYGYTF
>TRBV18|18|TRBJ2-6
CASSPRAGRVSGANVLTF
>TRBV19|15|TRBJ2-1
CASSPDREAYHEQFF
>TRBV7-6|15|TRBJ2-2
CASSLGGVLAGELFF
>TRBV11-1|16|TRBJ2-3
CASSFAGTSGAMAQYF
>TRBV30|13|TRBJ1-2
CAWSQGAGYGYTF
>TRBV5-5|14|TRBJ2-5
CASSFVQGGETQYF
>TRBV4-2|15|TRBJ2-1
CASSHDSGAGNEQFF
>TRBV6-6|14|TRBJ2-4
CASSREGNLNIQYF
>TRBV5-1|17|TRBJ2-7
CASSPGEVAGRSYEQYF
>TRBV14|17|TRBJ2-2
CASSLEPGQVSAGELFF